This passage covers 3 T cell receptor beta chains from one sample sequenced in a study of T cell responses to AZD1222 COVID-19 vaccine. The repertoire was sequenced with immunoSEQ multiplex PCR; TCRdb's copy has only in-frame clones and lacks some. Altogether about 82,000 clones are present, about 87% being singletons, with the ten largest covering about 5.7%. The sample consisted of peripheral blood, taken on day 0 of AZD1222 vaccination. The receptors originated from an adult in good health.

The genes are TRBV28 and TRBJ2-2; 10 bases line up with TRBD1. The CDR3 sequence is 15 residues long. The ends lost 6 bases at V and 6 bases at J; junction bases unmatched: 7. Germline V gene sequence: CDR1 MDHEN, CDR2 SYDVKM. This chain's CDR3 is CASRQTGGQAGELFF. The CDR3 region has the DNA TGTGCCAGCAGGCAGACAGGGGGCCAGGCCGGGGAGCTGTTTTTT.

V usage is TRBV4-1 and J usage is TRBJ1-1; possible D gene TRBD1, 5 bases. The V gene's germline CDR1 is MGHRA and CDR2 YSYEKL. V was cut by 4 bases and J by 1 base, with 10 bases left in between. The length of the CDR3 is 14 residues. Written as DNA, the CDR3 is TGCGCCAGCAGCCCATATGGGGCGAACACTGAAGCTTTCTTT. Translating gives CASSPYGANTEAFF.

This clone has only one observation. The V call is TRBV5-1, the J call TRBJ2-5; 12 nucleotides agree with TRBD2. The CDR3 is 16 residues long. With V trimmed by 4 bases and J by 2 bases, 6 bases remained unmatched. The germline V gene encodes CDR1 SGHRS and CDR2 YFSETQ. The CDR3 DNA sequence: TGCGCCAGCAGCCGGTCAACTAGCGGGGGGCAAGAGACCCAGTACTTC. This sequence encodes CASSRSTSGGQETQYF.